The rows below give T cell receptor beta chains drawn from one sample of a study of Graves' ophthalmopathy and Graves' hyperthyroidism. TCRdb reprocessed the multiplex PCR reads via MiXCR and lists one record per CDR3 protein. The sample records about 220,000 distinct CDR3 sequences, 20% to 25% being singletons. Sequenced material: peripheral blood. These receptors were taken from a woman aged 45 to 65 with Graves' ophthalmopathy. Both conserved end residues are part of each CDR3. Each record gives: clone size, V gene, D gene, J gene, CDR3 DNA, CDR3 protein. D genes are given only for firm matches. Only some rows state a clone size, as once, few, many or a class for expanded clones.

abundance: many; v_gene: TRBV7-2; d_gene: NA; j_gene: TRBJ1-2; CDR3nt: TGTGCCAGCAGCTTTCCCCGACTTTCCCATGGCTACACCTTC; CDR3aa: CASSFPRLSHGYTF
abundance: many; v_gene: TRBV20-1; d_gene: NA; j_gene: TRBJ2-7; CDR3nt: TGCAGTGCTAGAGATCGAGGGAGTTCTAGGGGCTTGGGAGAGCAGTACTTC; CDR3aa: CSARDRGSSRGLGEQYF
abundance: many; v_gene: TRBV15; d_gene: NA; j_gene: TRBJ2-6; CDR3nt: TGTGCCACCAGCAGAGATCGGAGGGTCTCTGGGGCCAACGTCCTGACTTTC; CDR3aa: CATSRDRRVSGANVLTF
abundance: many; v_gene: TRBV29-1; d_gene: NA; j_gene: TRBJ1-1; CDR3nt: TGCAGCGTTGTGGGGATCGGCAGAGAAGCTTTCTTT; CDR3aa: CSVVGIGREAFF
abundance: many; v_gene: TRBV20-1; d_gene: NA; j_gene: TRBJ2-7; CDR3nt: TGCAGTGCTAGAGGAGGGACGCCCGCCGGAAACGAGCAGTACTTC; CDR3aa: CSARGGTPAGNEQYF
abundance: many; v_gene: TRBV20-1; d_gene: TRBD1; j_gene: TRBJ1-1; CDR3nt: TGCAGTGCTAGACCCCCGGGACAGGGAGGAACTGAAGCTTTCTTT; CDR3aa: CSARPPGQGGTEAFF
abundance: many; v_gene: TRBV27; d_gene: TRBD2; j_gene: TRBJ2-7; CDR3nt: TGTGCCAGCTACACCGGGACTAGCAACTACGAGCAGTACTTC; CDR3aa: CASYTGTSNYEQYF
abundance: many; v_gene: TRBV20-1; d_gene: NA; j_gene: TRBJ1-6; CDR3nt: TGCAGTGCTAGAGCGGCCAATAATTCACCCCTCCACTTT; CDR3aa: CSARAANNSPLHF
abundance: NA; v_gene: TRBV9; d_gene: NA; j_gene: TRBJ2-7; CDR3nt: TGTGCCAGCAGCCCCCCCCATCGGACCTACGAGCAGTACTTC; CDR3aa: CASSPPHRTYEQYF
abundance: many; v_gene: TRBV15; d_gene: NA; j_gene: TRBJ1-1; CDR3nt: TGTGCCACCAGCAGAGATCAGGGATACACTGAAGCTTTCTTT; CDR3aa: CATSRDQGYTEAFF
abundance: many; v_gene: TRBV7-6; d_gene: NA; j_gene: TRBJ2-2; CDR3nt: TGTGCCAGCAGCTCTCGACAGGGAGGCGGGGAGCTGTTTTTT; CDR3aa: CASSSRQGGGELFF
abundance: many; v_gene: TRBV6-2/TRBV6-3; d_gene: TRBD1; j_gene: TRBJ2-7; CDR3nt: TGTGCCAGCCAAAGGGCGGACAGGGGGCCCTACGAGCAGTACTTC; CDR3aa: CASQRADRGPYEQYF
abundance: many; v_gene: TRBV5-6; d_gene: NA; j_gene: TRBJ2-6; CDR3nt: TGTGCCAGCAGCTTGGCCTCAGGGGCTGGGGCCAACGTCCTGACTTTC; CDR3aa: CASSLASGAGANVLTF
abundance: many; v_gene: TRBV25-1; d_gene: TRBD1; j_gene: TRBJ2-7; CDR3nt: TGTGCCAGCAGTGAGGCAGGGGGATATTACGAGCAGTACTTC; CDR3aa: CASSEAGGYYEQYF
abundance: NA; v_gene: TRBV20-1; d_gene: NA; j_gene: TRBJ1-6; CDR3nt: TGCAGTGCAGCAACAGGTGTATATAATTCACCCCTCCACTTT; CDR3aa: CSAATGVYNSPLHF
abundance: few; v_gene: TRBV7-9; d_gene: NA; j_gene: TRBJ2-7; CDR3nt: TGTGCCAGCAGCTCGGCCTTTTACTACGAGCAGTACTTC; CDR3aa: CASSSAFYYEQYF
abundance: NA; v_gene: TRBV6-1; d_gene: NA; j_gene: TRBJ1-1; CDR3nt: TGTGCCAGCGGACAGAATGAAGCTTTCTTT; CDR3aa: CASGQNEAFF
abundance: few; v_gene: TRBV5-1; d_gene: TRBD2; j_gene: TRBJ2-5; CDR3nt: TGCGCCAGCAGCTCGACTAGCGGGAGGGCGGGCCAAGAGACCCAGTACTTC; CDR3aa: CASSSTSGRAGQETQYF
abundance: many; v_gene: TRBV6-1; d_gene: NA; j_gene: TRBJ2-7; CDR3nt: TGTGCCAGCAGTGAAGGGGGGAGCTCCTACGAGCAGTACTTC; CDR3aa: CASSEGGSSYEQYF
abundance: NA; v_gene: TRBV7-3; d_gene: NA; j_gene: TRBJ1-1; CDR3nt: TGTGCCAGCAGCGTACCAGGTACAGCGGAAGCTTTCTTT; CDR3aa: CASSVPGTAEAFF
abundance: many; v_gene: TRBV7-9; d_gene: NA; j_gene: TRBJ2-7; CDR3nt: TGTGCCAGCAGCTTCGGGACATACGAGCAGTACTTC; CDR3aa: CASSFGTYEQYF
abundance: many; v_gene: TRBV7-9; d_gene: NA; j_gene: TRBJ1-1; CDR3nt: TGTGCCAGCAGCGCCACAGGGTGGAACACTGAAGCTTTCTTT; CDR3aa: CASSATGWNTEAFF
abundance: few; v_gene: TRBV18; d_gene: NA; j_gene: TRBJ2-2; CDR3nt: TGTGCCAGCTCACCCCGAGAGAGGGGGACCGGGGAGCTGTTTTTT; CDR3aa: CASSPRERGTGELFF
abundance: many; v_gene: TRBV12-3/TRBV12-4; d_gene: TRBD2; j_gene: TRBJ2-5; CDR3nt: TGTGCCAGCAGCGGCGGGCCTGGGCTAGCGGGAGCGTGGGTCCAAGAGACCCAGTACTTC; CDR3aa: CASSGGPGLAGAWVQETQYF
abundance: NA; v_gene: TRBV19; d_gene: TRBD1; j_gene: TRBJ1-2; CDR3nt: TGTGCCAGTAGTTCAGGGACAGGTCGAAACTATGGCTACACCTTC; CDR3aa: CASSSGTGRNYGYTF
abundance: many; v_gene: TRBV27; d_gene: TRBD2; j_gene: TRBJ2-7; CDR3nt: TGTGCCAGCTGTCGGCGGGAGGGTTACGAGCAGTACTTC; CDR3aa: CASCRREGYEQYF
abundance: many; v_gene: TRBV7-9; d_gene: TRBD1; j_gene: TRBJ2-5; CDR3nt: TGTGCCAGCAGCTGGGGACAGATCTACCAAGAGACCCAGTACTTC; CDR3aa: CASSWGQIYQETQYF
abundance: many; v_gene: TRBV5-8; d_gene: NA; j_gene: TRBJ2-7; CDR3nt: TGTGCCAGCAGCCGACGAGCGGAGCAGTACTTC; CDR3aa: CASSRRAEQYF
abundance: NA; v_gene: TRBV6-8; d_gene: NA; j_gene: TRBJ1-1; CDR3nt: TGTGCCAGCAGCCGGGGACACTATGAAGCTTTCTTT; CDR3aa: CASSRGHYEAFF
abundance: many; v_gene: TRBV4-2; d_gene: NA; j_gene: TRBJ2-7; CDR3nt: TGTGCCAGCAGCCAAGACTGGCGGGGGCTCTACGAGCAGTACTTC; CDR3aa: CASSQDWRGLYEQYF
abundance: few; v_gene: TRBV13; d_gene: NA; j_gene: TRBJ2-6; CDR3nt: TGTGCCAGCAGCTTACGGGTGGGGGCTGGTGGGGCCAACGTCCTGACTTTC; CDR3aa: CASSLRVGAGGANVLTF
abundance: many; v_gene: TRBV28; d_gene: TRBD1; j_gene: TRBJ1-1; CDR3nt: TGTGCCAGCAGAAAGGGGGCCCTGAAAGCTTTCTTT; CDR3aa: CASRKGALKAFF
abundance: few; v_gene: TRBV20-1; d_gene: TRBD2; j_gene: TRBJ2-7; CDR3nt: TGCAGTGCCGGCGGGGGTGGGTCAGGCGAGCAGTACTTC; CDR3aa: CSAGGGGSGEQYF
abundance: many; v_gene: TRBV12-3/TRBV12-4; d_gene: TRBD1; j_gene: TRBJ2-7; CDR3nt: TGTGCCAGCAGCCACGACAGGGGGTCTCTCGAGCAGTACTTC; CDR3aa: CASSHDRGSLEQYF
abundance: NA; v_gene: TRBV19; d_gene: NA; j_gene: TRBJ1-2; CDR3nt: TGTGCCAGTAGTCCAGCCGGCGGGGGAGTCTATGGCTACACCTTC; CDR3aa: CASSPAGGGVYGYTF